This T cell receptor (beta chain) was retrieved from a study of T-cell reconstitution after alpha-beta-depleted transplantation in children. Notes on the study in general: From newly produced T cells came most of the T-cell counts and diversity one year after transplant. Reportedly, roughly two months post-transplant, alpha-beta T cells arose from several hundred expanded graft clones.

CDR1 is DFQATT and CDR2 is SNEGSKA in the germline V gene (reference sequence). V lost 0 bases and J lost 2; bases outside the gene matches: 4. The CDR3 spans 15 residues. Unique molecular identifiers were built into the TCRbeta library. TCRdb itself ran the PCR reads through MiXCR, one entry per CDR3 protein. The table includes hundreds of thousands of distinct CDR3 sequences, about 21% detected once. As concerns this clonotype: The antigen is unknown.

This chain links TRBV20-1 with TRBJ2-7; TRBD1 aligns across 10 bases. This TCR was sampled from a boy younger than two who had a stem cell transplant for acute myeloid leukemia, so the T cells may come from the graft donor. The source was PBMCs, mostly from graft donor cells, collected 360 days after TCRalphabeta/CD19-depleted stem cell transplant. The CDR3 nucleotides are TGCAGTGCTAGAGATATGGGACAGGGGACCTACGAGCAGTACTTC. Protein: CSARDMGQGTYEQYF.